Shown below are 12 T cell receptor beta chains from a single sample sequenced in a study of shared clonotypes between healthy human individuals. This table comes from immunoSEQ multiplex PCR, and its TCRdb copy is limited to in-frame clones, with some not included. The sample shows some 1 million clones, around 76% of them seen only once. Sequenced material: memory CD4+ T cells sorted from blood. Subset: CD45RA-negative fraction. These receptors were collected from a man aged 18 to 35 in good health.

This chain connects TRBV2 to TRBJ1-5, with TRBD1 matching over 9 bases. After removal of 9 bases from V and 5 bases from J, the junction contained 5 bases not matched to a gene. This CDR3 spans 13 amino acids. CDR1 and CDR2 (germline): SNHLY, FYNNEI. The CDR3 DNA reads as TGTGCCAGTAAAAGACAGGGGGATCAGCCCCAGCATTTT. Amino acids: CASKRQGDQPQHF.

The rearrangement uses TRBV4-3 and TRBJ2-1; 10 bases agree with TRBD2. Germline V CDR1 and CDR2: LGHNA, YSLEER. Trimming at V came to 0 bases and at J to 6 bases, leaving 5 bases not matched to a gene. The CDR3 is 16 residues long. For the CDR3, the DNA is TGCGCCAGCAGCCAAGATGGGGCTAGCGGGAGCAATGAGCAGTTCTTC. It translates to CASSQDGASGSNEQFF.

A few counts support this clone. This clone may be a read error of a much larger clone one base away. This sample also contains other DNA sequences that code for the same CDR3. The gene calls are TRBV13 and TRBJ2-5, with D unresolved. CDR1 and CDR2 from the germline V gene are PRHDT and FYEKMQ (reference sequence). V was clipped by 1 base and J by 3 bases, with 0 bases between them. This CDR3 comprises 11 residues. The CDR3 reads CASSLEETQYF. CDR3 in DNA: TGTGCCAGCAGCTTAGAAGAGACCCAGTACTTC. Complete variable domain (other parts from reference TRBV13 and TRBJ2-5): AAGVIQSPRHLIKEKRETATLKCYPIPRHDTVYWYQQGPGQDPQFLISFYEKMQSDKGSIPDRFSAQQFSDYHSELNMSSLELGDSALYFCASSLEETQYFGPGTRLLVL.

The genes are TRBV30 and TRBJ2-4; possibly TRBD2 for D (5 bases). The CDR3 extends over 14 amino acids. The ends were cut back, 1 base at V and 3 bases at J, with 10 bases in the middle. The germline V gene has CDR1 GTSNPN and CDR2 SVGIG (reference sequence). In nucleotides, the CDR3 is TGTGCCTGGAGTGCGGGGAAGGACAAAAACATTCAGTACTTC. It translates to CAWSAGKDKNIQYF.

The chain links TRBV5-1 to TRBJ2-3; 9 bases agree with TRBD2. The CDR3 contains 13 residues. Germline CDR1 and CDR2: SGHRS and YFSETQ. The V segment lost 5 bases and the J segment 3 bases; nucleotides outside the gene matches: 1. CDR3 DNA sequence: TGCGCCAGCAGGCGGGAGGGGACAGATACGCAGTATTTT. Translating it yields CASRREGTDTQYF.

The V call is TRBV6-5, the J call TRBJ1-1; no clear D. Between the trimmed V and J ends, which lost 4 bases and 2 bases, there was a span of 14 bases. Looked up from germline, CDR1 is MNHEY and CDR2 is SVGAGI. This CDR3 comprises 15 residues. As DNA, the CDR3 is TGTGCCAGCAGTTCCAACACAGCAGCCAACACTGAAGCTTTCTTT. Its translation: CASSSNTAANTEAFF.

This chain joins TRBV7-2 and TRBJ2-6, with D uncertain. The CDR3 consists of 15 residues. In germline, CDR1 is SGHTA, CDR2 FQGNSA. V gave up 3 bases and J gave up 2 bases, with 8 bases separating them. The CDR3 region is CASSFGEAGANVLTF. The CDR3 coding sequence is TGTGCCAGCAGCTTCGGTGAGGCTGGGGCCAACGTCCTGACTTTC.

V is TRBV4-2 and J is TRBJ2-6, with 8 bases lining up with TRBD1. Germline CDR1 and CDR2: LGHNA and YNFKEQ. V gave up 3 bases and J gave up 4 bases; unmatched junction bases: 8. CDR3 length: 17 amino acids. This chain's CDR3 is CASSHPRTGTGANVLTF. The CDR3 DNA reads as TGTGCCAGCAGCCATCCAAGGACAGGGACCGGGGCCAACGTCCTGACTTTC.

The sample holds a few counts of this clone. For the CDR3, the DNA is TGCGCCAGCAGCAAAACTAGCCCGGGCACCGGGGAGCTGTTTTTT. Protein: CASSKTSPGTGELFF. The chain uses TRBV5-1 and TRBJ2-2; perhaps TRBD2 as D (6 bases). The CDR3 is 15 amino acids. CDR1 is SGHRS and CDR2 is YFSETQ in the germline V gene. The ends were cut back, 4 bases at V and 4 bases at J, with 14 bases in the middle.

A single count supports this clone. V gene TRBV25-1 combines with J gene TRBJ1-5, with 9 bases fitting TRBD1. The trim removed 6 bases at V and 11 bases at J, leaving 14 bases unmatched. Per the germline V gene, CDR1 is MGHDK and CDR2 is SYGVNS. The CDR3 extends over 15 amino acids. As DNA, the CDR3 is TGTGCCAGCAGCGACGCCGGGACAGGGAGTCTCGCCCAGCATTTT. Its translation is CASSDAGTGSLAQHF.

This chain uses TRBV27 with TRBJ1-4; D is uncertain. The CDR3 contains 19 residues. V lost 3 bases and J lost 0, with 20 bases in between. Germline V CDR1 and CDR2: MNHEY, SMNVEV (reference sequence). CDR3 amino acids: CASSFPPGEDFATNEKLFF. Written as DNA, the CDR3 is TGTGCCAGCAGTTTCCCGCCCGGGGAGGACTTTGCAACTAATGAAAAACTGTTTTTT.

J is TRBJ1-2 and V is TRBV13, with D uncertain. This CDR3 has 12 amino acids. V shed 3 bases and J shed 5 bases, with 7 bases lying between them. Germline V gives CDR1 PRHDT, CDR2 FYEKMQ (reference sequence). The CDR3 spells CASSFGPYGYTF. DNA for the CDR3: TGTGCCAGCAGCTTCGGGCCATATGGCTACACCTTC.